Listed here are 7 T cell receptor beta chains from one sample, sequenced in a study of T cell changes during pregnancy in multiple sclerosis. Libraries were prepared by immunoSEQ multiplex PCR; TCRdb keeps only in-frame clonotypes and omits some of them. The table shows roughly 15,000 clones, with about 83% occurring only once. Here the sequenced sample was CD8+ T cells from peripheral blood mononuclear cells, taken in the second trimester of pregnancy. The receptors were gathered from a female donor in good health, enrolled as a control in a pregnancy study.

CDR3 DNA: TGCGCCAGCAGTCAACGGGACAGGGAGGCCCACGAGCAGTACTTC. The encoded protein is CASSQRDREAHEQYF. This chain joins TRBV23-1 and TRBJ2-7; 9 bases fit TRBD1. TRBV23-1 is known as an ORF, though its function is uncertain. The CDR3 contains 15 residues. The ends lost 2 bases at V and 5 bases at J; junction bases unmatched: 7.

The V call is TRBV7-8, the J call TRBJ2-1; a weak D match, TRBD2 (6 bases). V lost 5 bases to trimming and J lost 9 bases, with 20 bases between them. The CDR3 is 15 residues long. The germline CDR1 and CDR2 sequences are SGHVS and FQNEAQ. The CDR3 sequence is CASSPPGVRRSEQFF. CDR3 DNA: TGTGCCAGCAGCCCCCCGGGAGTCAGGCGCAGTGAGCAGTTCTTC.

The rearrangement joins TRBV7-9 to TRBJ2-7; TRBD1 matches 7 bases. Germline V CDR1 and CDR2: SEHNR, FQNEAQ (reference sequence). The V gene end was trimmed by 0 bases and the J gene end by 5 bases; junction bases not matched to a gene: 7. This CDR3 spans 15 amino acids. The CDR3 here is CASSLATGILHEQYF. Here the CDR3 DNA reads TGTGCCAGCAGCTTAGCGACAGGGATCCTCCACGAGCAGTACTTC.

The rearrangement uses TRBV6-1 and TRBJ1-6; 9 positions agree with TRBD1. After removal of 10 bases from V and 5 bases from J, the junction contained 6 bases not matched to a gene. Germline loops: CDR1 MNHNS, CDR2 SASEGT. The length of the CDR3 is 14 residues. CDR3 nucleotides: TGTGCCACCATGGACAGGGGAGATAATTCACCCCTCCACTTT. Protein: CATMDRGDNSPLHF.

J is TRBJ2-7 and V is TRBV4-3; D may be TRBD1 (6 bases). The CDR3 length is 16 residues. Germline CDR1 reads LGHNA; CDR2 reads YSLEER. The V and J ends lost 1 base and 4 bases respectively, with 17 bases between them. The CDR3 DNA sequence: TGCGCCAGCAGCCAAGGAATAGGGCAGGGGTATTACGAGCAGTACTTC. Translating it yields CASSQGIGQGYYEQYF.

CDR3 DNA sequence: TGTGCCAGCAGCCTACCGACAGACACCGTAATTTACACTGAAGCTTTCTTT. The encoded protein is CASSLPTDTVIYTEAFF. The rearrangement uses TRBV14 and TRBJ1-1, with D possibly being TRBD1 (5 bases). Germline V gene data show CDR1 as SGHDN and CDR2 as FVKESK. This CDR3 has 17 amino acids. Trimming stripped 4 bases from V and 3 bases from J, with 21 bases between.

J is TRBJ2-1 and V is TRBV4-1; D is perhaps TRBD1 (5 bases). The CDR3 is 14 residues long. CDR1 is MGHRA, CDR2 YSYEKL, per germline. With 4 bases removed from V and 2 bases from J, the gap between germline ends came to 9 bases. As DNA, the CDR3 is TGCGCCAGCAGCCCCCCCAGGGCCTACAATGAGCAGTTCTTC. Its protein product is CASSPPRAYNEQFF.